These T cell receptor beta chains were read from a single sample in a study of CD8+ T cells in alopecia areata. Repertoires were generated with immunoSEQ multiplex PCR, while TCRdb's copy carries only in-frame clones and drops some. The sample consists of 95,000 to 100,000 clones, about 61% of them appearing once. Sequencing used CD8+ T cells sorted from blood, obtained between weeks 55 and 65, from a patient treated with tofacitinib. These receptors originate from a human donor with alopecia areata. The CDR3 runs from the conserved cysteine through the conserved F or W. D genes are given only for firm matches. The size field is filled for only some rows; it gives once, few, many or a size class.

cdr3_length: 15; d_call: .; j_call: TRBJ1-2; v_call: TRBV4-1; clone_size: .; cdr3_nt: TGCGCCAGCAGCCAAGAAGACGGGACTCTTTATGGCTACACCTTC; cdr3_aa: CASSQEDGTLYGYTF
cdr3_length: 14; d_call: .; j_call: TRBJ1-2; v_call: TRBV29-1; clone_size: .; cdr3_nt: TGCAGCGTTGAAGCTCCCCCTCCGCAATATGGCTACACCTTC; cdr3_aa: CSVEAPPPQYGYTF
cdr3_length: 12; d_call: .; j_call: TRBJ1-2; v_call: TRBV4-2; clone_size: .; cdr3_nt: TGTGCCAGCAGCCAACTCACTCGGGGCTACACCTTC; cdr3_aa: CASSQLTRGYTF
cdr3_length: 12; d_call: .; j_call: TRBJ2-1; v_call: TRBV5-1; clone_size: .; cdr3_nt: TGCGCCAGCAGCCCAAGCGGGTATGAGCAGTTCTTC; cdr3_aa: CASSPSGYEQFF
cdr3_length: 14; d_call: .; j_call: TRBJ2-5; v_call: TRBV29-1; clone_size: few; cdr3_nt: TGCAGCGTTGAAGATCTCCAGGGTGGGGAGACCCAGTACTTC; cdr3_aa: CSVEDLQGGETQYF
cdr3_length: 15; d_call: .; j_call: TRBJ1-5; v_call: TRBV6-5; clone_size: few; cdr3_nt: TGTGCCAGCAGCCGCACACCTGGGGTTTATCAGCCCCAGCATTTT; cdr3_aa: CASSRTPGVYQPQHF
cdr3_length: 16; d_call: TRBD2; j_call: TRBJ2-5; v_call: TRBV7-7; clone_size: .; cdr3_nt: TGTGCCAGCAGCTTAAGACCTAGCGGGGGGAAGGAGACCCAGTACTTC; cdr3_aa: CASSLRPSGGKETQYF
cdr3_length: 15; d_call: .; j_call: TRBJ1-1; v_call: TRBV5-1; clone_size: .; cdr3_nt: TGCGCCAGCAGCTTGGGCGTAGGACCGTACACTGAAGCTTTCTTT; cdr3_aa: CASSLGVGPYTEAFF
cdr3_length: 16; d_call: TRBD1; j_call: TRBJ1-1; v_call: TRBV27; clone_size: .; cdr3_nt: TGTGCCAGCATCGGACAGGGTACGGGATCGGGCACTGAAGCTTTCTTT; cdr3_aa: CASIGQGTGSGTEAFF
cdr3_length: 13; d_call: .; j_call: TRBJ1-1; v_call: TRBV6-1; clone_size: .; cdr3_nt: TGTGCCAGCAAAATGACACTGAACACTGAAGCTTTCTTT; cdr3_aa: CASKMTLNTEAFF
cdr3_length: 18; d_call: TRBD2; j_call: TRBJ2-3; v_call: TRBV19; clone_size: .; cdr3_nt: TGTGCCAGTAGCCTTAGCGGGGGGGCCCTTCCCAGCACAGATACGCAGTATTTT; cdr3_aa: CASSLSGGALPSTDTQYF
cdr3_length: 12; d_call: .; j_call: TRBJ1-1; v_call: TRBV4-1; clone_size: .; cdr3_nt: TGCGCCAGCAGCCAAGATAAGCGGGAAGCTTTCTTT; cdr3_aa: CASSQDKREAFF
cdr3_length: 12; d_call: .; j_call: TRBJ1-2; v_call: TRBV30; clone_size: .; cdr3_nt: TGTGCCCGGGACACCGGTAACTATGGCTACACCTTC; cdr3_aa: CARDTGNYGYTF
cdr3_length: 15; d_call: TRBD1; j_call: TRBJ2-7; v_call: TRBV9; clone_size: .; cdr3_nt: TGTGCCAGCAGCGCCTACGGACAGGGTTCCGACGAGCAGTACTTC; cdr3_aa: CASSAYGQGSDEQYF
cdr3_length: 14; d_call: .; j_call: TRBJ1-5; v_call: TRBV11-2; clone_size: .; cdr3_nt: TGTGCCAGCAGCTTAGGGCCGGGCAATCAGCCCCAGCATTTT; cdr3_aa: CASSLGPGNQPQHF
cdr3_length: 12; d_call: .; j_call: TRBJ2-7; v_call: TRBV27; clone_size: .; cdr3_nt: TGTGCCAGCAGTTCTAACCCGTACGAGCAGTACTTC; cdr3_aa: CASSSNPYEQYF
cdr3_length: 14; d_call: TRBD1; j_call: TRBJ2-1; v_call: TRBV25-1; clone_size: few; cdr3_nt: TGTGCCAGCAGCTCCGGGACAGGTTCCAATGAGCAGTTCTTC; cdr3_aa: CASSSGTGSNEQFF
cdr3_length: 15; d_call: TRBD1; j_call: TRBJ2-2; v_call: TRBV2; clone_size: .; cdr3_nt: TGTGCCAGCGGGGGACAGGGGGGAAACACCGGGGAGCTGTTTTTT; cdr3_aa: CASGGQGGNTGELFF
cdr3_length: 14; d_call: .; j_call: TRBJ1-4; v_call: TRBV6-5; clone_size: .; cdr3_nt: TGTGCCAGCAGCCAACAGGGATATGGTGAAAAACTGTTTTTT; cdr3_aa: CASSQQGYGEKLFF
cdr3_length: 13; d_call: .; j_call: TRBJ1-2; v_call: TRBV5-1; clone_size: .; cdr3_nt: TGCGCCAGCAGCTTGCTTTGGAGAGTTGGCTACACCTTC; cdr3_aa: CASSLLWRVGYTF
cdr3_length: 12; d_call: .; j_call: TRBJ2-3; v_call: TRBV9; clone_size: few; cdr3_nt: TGTGCCAGCAGCGGTGGTAGGGATACGCAGTATTTT; cdr3_aa: CASSGGRDTQYF
cdr3_length: 15; d_call: .; j_call: TRBJ1-1; v_call: TRBV19; clone_size: .; cdr3_nt: TGTGCCAGTAGCGTCGGGCAGACTATGAACACTGAAGCTTTCTTT; cdr3_aa: CASSVGQTMNTEAFF
cdr3_length: 14; d_call: .; j_call: TRBJ2-7; v_call: TRBV4-1; clone_size: few; cdr3_nt: TGCGCCAGCAGCCAAGAGAGGTGGACAGACGAGCAGTACTTC; cdr3_aa: CASSQERWTDEQYF
cdr3_length: 15; d_call: TRBD1; j_call: TRBJ2-7; v_call: TRBV7-8; clone_size: once; cdr3_nt: TGTGCCAGCAGCTATGATTCAGGGGGAAGTTACGAGCAGTACTTC; cdr3_aa: CASSYDSGGSYEQYF
cdr3_length: 14; d_call: .; j_call: TRBJ2-1; v_call: TRBV6-5; clone_size: .; cdr3_nt: TGTGCCAGCAGTTATCAGGACTCCTACAATGAGCAGTTCTTC; cdr3_aa: CASSYQDSYNEQFF
cdr3_length: 17; d_call: .; j_call: TRBJ1-1; v_call: TRBV11-2; clone_size: .; cdr3_nt: TGTGCCAGCAGCTTAGATTGGCCAGGCTCTATGAACACTGAAGCTTTCTTT; cdr3_aa: CASSLDWPGSMNTEAFF
cdr3_length: 14; d_call: .; j_call: TRBJ2-2; v_call: TRBV19; clone_size: .; cdr3_nt: TGTGCCAGTAGTTCGCGGACGTCCACCGGGGAGCTGTTTTTT; cdr3_aa: CASSSRTSTGELFF
cdr3_length: 13; d_call: .; j_call: TRBJ2-3; v_call: TRBV6-6; clone_size: .; cdr3_nt: TGTGCCAGCAGGTCCGGGGTGGCGGATACGCAGTATTTT; cdr3_aa: CASRSGVADTQYF
cdr3_length: 15; d_call: .; j_call: TRBJ2-3; v_call: TRBV9; clone_size: .; cdr3_nt: TGTGCCAGCAGTGTACGGGGGGCCGAGACAGATACGCAGTATTTT; cdr3_aa: CASSVRGAETDTQYF
cdr3_length: 17; d_call: TRBD1; j_call: TRBJ2-2; v_call: TRBV7-9; clone_size: .; cdr3_nt: TGTGCCAGCAGCTCCCCCTCCCAGGGGGCCGACACCGGGGAGCTGTTTTTT; cdr3_aa: CASSSPSQGADTGELFF
cdr3_length: 14; d_call: .; j_call: TRBJ2-5; v_call: TRBV9; clone_size: few; cdr3_nt: TGTGCCAGCAGCGTAGAGACAAAATACGAGACCCAGTACTTC; cdr3_aa: CASSVETKYETQYF
cdr3_length: 15; d_call: .; j_call: TRBJ1-2; v_call: TRBV15; clone_size: few; cdr3_nt: TGTGCCACCAGCAGAGAGTTGTTCGTGTCCTGGGGCTACACCTTC; cdr3_aa: CATSRELFVSWGYTF
cdr3_length: 13; d_call: .; j_call: TRBJ2-3; v_call: TRBV5-6; clone_size: .; cdr3_nt: TGTGCCAGCAGCCACTCCTTGGCAGATACGCAGTATTTT; cdr3_aa: CASSHSLADTQYF
cdr3_length: 12; d_call: .; j_call: TRBJ1-1; v_call: TRBV19; clone_size: .; cdr3_nt: TGTGCCAGTAGTTTGGGGCGGACTGAAGCTTTCTTT; cdr3_aa: CASSLGRTEAFF
cdr3_length: 16; d_call: .; j_call: TRBJ1-2; v_call: TRBV4-2; clone_size: .; cdr3_nt: TGTGCCAGCAGCCAACCCACAGGGTACGGACCATATGGCTACACCTTC; cdr3_aa: CASSQPTGYGPYGYTF
cdr3_length: 19; d_call: TRBD1; j_call: TRBJ2-5; v_call: TRBV5-6; clone_size: .; cdr3_nt: TGTGCCAGCAGCTTGGCCGGGGACAGGGTTTGGGCGAGACTAGGGACCCAGTACTTC; cdr3_aa: CASSLAGDRVWARLGTQYF
cdr3_length: 13; d_call: .; j_call: TRBJ1-2; v_call: TRBV7-9; clone_size: .; cdr3_nt: TGTGCCAGCAGCTCCCGACCGGGGCATGGCTACACCTTC; cdr3_aa: CASSSRPGHGYTF
cdr3_length: 15; d_call: TRBD2; j_call: TRBJ2-1; v_call: TRBV27; clone_size: few; cdr3_nt: TGTGCCAGCAGTTCTAGCGGACCATCCTACAATGAGCAGTTCTTC; cdr3_aa: CASSSSGPSYNEQFF
cdr3_length: 13; d_call: .; j_call: TRBJ2-2; v_call: TRBV2; clone_size: few; cdr3_nt: TGTGCCAGCAGTGAATCCCTCGCCGGGGAGCTGTTTTTT; cdr3_aa: CASSESLAGELFF
cdr3_length: 16; d_call: TRBD2; j_call: TRBJ2-1; v_call: TRBV6-5; clone_size: few; cdr3_nt: TGTGCCAGCAGTTATATGCGGGGGAGCTCCTACAATGAGCAGTTCTTC; cdr3_aa: CASSYMRGSSYNEQFF
cdr3_length: 16; d_call: TRBD1; j_call: TRBJ2-5; v_call: TRBV10-2; clone_size: .; cdr3_nt: TGCGCCAGCAGTGAAAGGGGGACAGGGGGTGTCGAGACCCAGTACTTC; cdr3_aa: CASSERGTGGVETQYF
cdr3_length: 13; d_call: .; j_call: TRBJ1-2; v_call: TRBV27; clone_size: .; cdr3_nt: TGTGCCAGCAGTCGGGCCCCGAGCTATGGCTACACCTTC; cdr3_aa: CASSRAPSYGYTF
cdr3_length: 15; d_call: .; j_call: TRBJ2-7; v_call: TRBV18; clone_size: .; cdr3_nt: TGTGCCAGCTCACCAGTGAGGATACCACAGCACGAGCAGTACTTC; cdr3_aa: CASSPVRIPQHEQYF
cdr3_length: 14; d_call: TRBD1; j_call: TRBJ1-1; v_call: TRBV6-1; clone_size: .; cdr3_nt: TGTGCCAGCAGTGCAAAATGGGGACAGAAGTTGGCTTTCTTT; cdr3_aa: CASSAKWGQKLAFF
cdr3_length: 10; d_call: .; j_call: TRBJ1-1; v_call: TRBV29-1; clone_size: few; cdr3_nt: TGCAGCGTACGGACAGATGAAGCTTTCTTT; cdr3_aa: CSVRTDEAFF
cdr3_length: 17; d_call: TRBD1; j_call: TRBJ2-1; v_call: TRBV7-9; clone_size: .; cdr3_nt: TGTGCCAGCAGCTCGGTTGGGACAGGGGCCACTTACAATGAGCAGTTCTTC; cdr3_aa: CASSSVGTGATYNEQFF
cdr3_length: 14; d_call: .; j_call: TRBJ2-5; v_call: TRBV7-9; clone_size: .; cdr3_nt: TGTGCCAGCAGCTTACCGGCAGAACAAGAGACCCAGTACTTC; cdr3_aa: CASSLPAEQETQYF
cdr3_length: 14; d_call: TRBD2; j_call: TRBJ2-1; v_call: TRBV13; clone_size: once; cdr3_nt: TGTGCCAGCAGCTTAAGCGGGGGGGCCGTTGAGCAGTTCTTC; cdr3_aa: CASSLSGGAVEQFF
cdr3_length: 15; d_call: TRBD2; j_call: TRBJ2-5; v_call: TRBV4-2; clone_size: few; cdr3_nt: TGTGCCAGCAGCCGCTCCGGGGGGGCAGGAGAGACCCAGTACTTC; cdr3_aa: CASSRSGGAGETQYF
cdr3_length: 16; d_call: .; j_call: TRBJ2-7; v_call: TRBV2; clone_size: .; cdr3_nt: TGTGCCAGCAGTGATGTTCCGGGACTTCCTTCCTACGAGCAGTACTTC; cdr3_aa: CASSDVPGLPSYEQYF
cdr3_length: 15; d_call: .; j_call: TRBJ2-2; v_call: TRBV5-6; clone_size: .; cdr3_nt: TGTGCCAGCAGCTACGGGACAACTAACACCGGGGAGCTGTTTTTT; cdr3_aa: CASSYGTTNTGELFF
cdr3_length: 16; d_call: .; j_call: TRBJ2-1; v_call: TRBV29-1; clone_size: .; cdr3_nt: TGCAGCGTTGAAGATCTCGGGGGACAGAACTACAATGAGCAGTTCTTC; cdr3_aa: CSVEDLGGQNYNEQFF
cdr3_length: 14; d_call: .; j_call: TRBJ2-7; v_call: TRBV7-3; clone_size: few; cdr3_nt: TGTGCCAGCAGCCCCGGGGACACCTTCTACGAGCAGTACTTC; cdr3_aa: CASSPGDTFYEQYF
cdr3_length: 13; d_call: .; j_call: TRBJ2-7; v_call: TRBV7-9; clone_size: .; cdr3_nt: TGTGCCAGCACCCCGGACGGATCCTACGAGCAGTACTTC; cdr3_aa: CASTPDGSYEQYF